The T cell receptor beta chain under discussion was sequenced for a study of tissue T cells after allogeneic stem cell transplantation. Across the study: Graft-versus-host disease patients received grafts, four unmodified and three CD34-selected to deplete T cells. Study-wide points: The patient cohort was small and clinically heterogeneous, with limited sampling depth.

The method was immunoSEQ multiplex PCR; TCRdb's version includes in-frame clones alone and lacks a portion of them. The profile shows under 800 clones, over 40% of them singletons. As regards this clone: What it recognizes is unknown.

Trimming pared 4 bases from V and 0 bases from J, leaving 13 bases between. Germline V gene lookup returns CDR1 SEHNR and CDR2 FQNEAQ (reference sequence). This CDR3 has 16 residues. The sequences come from jejunal tissue, collected at autopsy. The receptor was derived from a female patient between 40 and 75 years old with steroid-refractory graft-versus-host disease after an allogeneic stem cell transplant. Some of the T cells may derive from the graft donor. The chain couples TRBV7-9 to TRBJ2-1, with D perhaps given as TRBD1 or TRBD2 (5 bases each). CDR3 residues: CASSSRGPTSYNEQFF. Written as DNA, the CDR3 is TGTGCCAGCAGCTCCCGGGGACCGACCTCCTACAATGAGCAGTTCTTC. The full variable domain, in which reference TRBV7-9 and TRBJ2-1 provide the parts outside the CDR3, is DTGVSQNPRHKITKRGQNVTFRCDPISEHNRLYWYRQTLGQGPEFLTYFQNEAQLEKSRLLSDRFSAERPKGSFSTLEIQRTEQGDSAMYLCASSSRGPTSYNEQFFGPGTRLTVL.